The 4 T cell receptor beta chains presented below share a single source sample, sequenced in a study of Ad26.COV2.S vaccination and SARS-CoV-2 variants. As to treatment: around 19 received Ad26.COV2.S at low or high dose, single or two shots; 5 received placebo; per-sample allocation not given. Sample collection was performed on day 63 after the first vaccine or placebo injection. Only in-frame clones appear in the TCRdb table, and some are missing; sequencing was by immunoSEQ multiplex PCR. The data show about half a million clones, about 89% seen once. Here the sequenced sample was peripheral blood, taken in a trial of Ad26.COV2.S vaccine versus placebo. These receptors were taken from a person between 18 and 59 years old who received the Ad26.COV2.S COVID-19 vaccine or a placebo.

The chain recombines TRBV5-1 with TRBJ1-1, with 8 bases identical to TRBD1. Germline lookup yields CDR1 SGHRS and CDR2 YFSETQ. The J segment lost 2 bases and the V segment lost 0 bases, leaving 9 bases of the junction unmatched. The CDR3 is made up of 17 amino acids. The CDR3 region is CASSLAAGGLINTEAFF. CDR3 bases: TGCGCCAGCAGCTTGGCGGCAGGGGGCCTGATAAACACTGAAGCTTTCTTT.

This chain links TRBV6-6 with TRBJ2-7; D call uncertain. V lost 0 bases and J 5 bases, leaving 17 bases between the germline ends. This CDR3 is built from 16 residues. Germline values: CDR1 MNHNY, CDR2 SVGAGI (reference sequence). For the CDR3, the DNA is TGTGCCAGCAGTTACTCTCGGGTCGGCGGTCCCAACGAGCAGTACTTC. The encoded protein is CASSYSRVGGPNEQYF.

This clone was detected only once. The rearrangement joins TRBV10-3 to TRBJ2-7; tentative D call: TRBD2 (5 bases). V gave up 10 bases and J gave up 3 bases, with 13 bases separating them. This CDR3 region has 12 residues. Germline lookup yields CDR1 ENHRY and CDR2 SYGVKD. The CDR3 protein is CATDGGGYEQYF. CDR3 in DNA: TGTGCCACGGACGGCGGAGGCTACGAGCAGTACTTC.

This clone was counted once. The CDR3 DNA reads as TGTGCCTGGAGTGTGTCTAGCGGGAGGAGTAATGAGCAGTTCTTC. Translated, it gives CAWSVSSGRSNEQFF. The rearrangement links TRBV30 to TRBJ2-1, with TRBD2 matching over 11 bases. V shed 0 bases and J 7 bases; nucleotides not matched to a gene: 5. CDR3 length equals 15 residues. The germline V gene encodes CDR1 GTSNPN and CDR2 SVGIG (reference sequence). Looking up the rest from reference TRBV30 and TRBJ2-1 gives the full variable domain: SQTIHQWPATLVQPVGSPLSLECTVEGTSNPNLYWYRQAAGRGLQLLFYSVGIGQISSEVPQNLSASRPQDRQFILSSKKLLLSDSGFYLCAWSVSSGRSNEQFFGPGTRLTVL.